The sequence of this T cell receptor (beta chain) was determined in a study of post-analysis software for immune sequencing data (dated by TCRdb to the mid-2010s). Concerning the study at large: The recorded disease courses included relapsing-remitting, secondary progressive and progressive-relapsing multiple sclerosis, and some patients had no subtype annotation. The patient repertoires were set against roughly eleven previously published healthy control repertoires from donors whose ages ranged from about 6 to 25 years. A subset of samples was prepared in parallel using single-end sample barcoding, then pooled and co-amplified after Illumina adapter ligation.

To demonstrate the VDJtools post-analysis software, TCR beta repertoires were profiled from the peripheral blood of more than ten young patients with multiple sclerosis. The patients with multiple sclerosis were children and adolescents between roughly 6 and 15 years of age. The paper as a whole reports these results and caveats: Direct clustering with F measure revealed strong co-clustering of samples prepared in the same batch, which led to a batch-effect correction. The control group was slightly older than the multiple sclerosis patient group. Multiple sclerosis patients had significantly lower normalized Chao1 diversity than controls, a result that suggests substantial peripheral T-cell clonal expansion.

Library preparation used PCR. Sequencing was performed on an Illumina HiSeq 2500. To reduce PCR and sequencing biases, unique molecular identifiers were built into the TCR beta cDNA libraries. Per 1 to 10 million input T cells, some 500,000 cDNA molecules were obtained, such that each molecule approximated one T cell. The same protocol used for the earlier healthy control dataset was applied to prepare and sequence the patient libraries. Samples belonging to the same batch were prepared together, multiplexed and sequenced on a shared HiSeq lane. On the study's bioinformatics: Raw barcoded reads were processed with MIGEC, and single-read molecular identifier groups were discarded before consensus assembly and CDR3 extraction. VDJtools was used for post-analysis of the clonotype tables, with diversity normalized by down-sampling every dataset to the smallest sample size. Repertoire overlap clustering matched CDR3 amino acid but not nucleotide sequences to correct batch-related cross-sample contamination. In TCRdb, the public reads were trimmed at Q25 with fastp and aligned with MiXCR, with productive beta chains retained. Every distinct CDR3 protein forms one entry, paired with its most common genes and DNA. The V and J calls here are based on TCRdb, not the publication. The sample profile shows about 540,000 distinct CDR3 sequences; 34% of them were found once. Clones ranked in the top ten supply approximately 5.4% of the sample.

With regard to this clonotype: Its antigen remains unidentified. Base qualities are missing; no much larger clone stands one base away.

The origin of this receptor is a girl aged 2-17 years with multiple sclerosis. The sample consisted of blood.

The DNA reads TGTGCCAGCAGCTTACTCTCCGGGGACACTGAAGCTTTCTTT. It is translated as CASSLLSGDTEAFF. The V and J segments used are TRBV7-6 and TRBJ1-1, with the identity of the D gene unclear. The germline V gene sets CDR1 to SGHVS and CDR2 to FNYEAQ. The CDR3 numbers 14 residues from cysteine through phenylalanine. The DNA shown is the 42-base CDR3, in frame from base 1. V lost 2 bases and J lost 3 bases; the stretch between them is 10 bases long.